This TCR beta chain was captured in a study of T cells in Graves' hyperthyroidism and ophthalmopathy. This clonotype was observed at least ten times. Amplified regions were TCR beta CDR3 sequences from RNA transcripts. TCR CDR3 regions were first amplified by RT-PCR with HTBI primers. MiXCR, run by TCRdb on the multiplex PCR reads, gives a single entry per CDR3 protein. This sample has a few hundred thousand distinct CDR3 sequences, with 13% to 15% found just once. Fresh peripheral blood, around 9.2 ml of it, supplied the PBMCs. The specimen sequenced was blood. The sequence was obtained from a middle-aged woman with Graves' hyperthyroidism.

CDR3 region: CASSPWDWEGPYNEQFF. The CDR3 region has the DNA TGTGCCAGCAGCCCTTGGGATTGGGAGGGCCCCTACAATGAGCAGTTCTTC. J is TRBJ2-1 and V is TRBV28; 7 bases line up with TRBD2. Per germline, CDR1 MDHEN and CDR2 SYDVKM. This CDR3 has 17 amino acids. V shed 6 bases, J shed 2 bases, and the junction held 13 bases outside the gene matches.